A single sample is the source of the 5 T cell receptor beta chains below, sequenced in a study of T cells in localized non-small cell lung cancer. TCRdb's copy holds only in-frame clones and misses some; the assay was immunoSEQ multiplex PCR. The sample shows approximately 26,000 clones, roughly 80% of them seen only once. The material was peripheral blood, obtained before any cancer treatment. The receptors shown here come from a man aged 35-75 years with stage III squamous cell lung carcinoma.

The J gene is TRBJ2-5, the V gene TRBV13; no clear D. Germline CDR1 and CDR2: PRHDT and FYEKMQ (reference sequence). Trimming removed 8 bases at V and 5 bases at J, with 12 bases between. This CDR3 spans 12 amino acids. The CDR3 here is CASGVMGETQYF. CDR3 bases: TGTGCCAGCGGCGTTATGGGGGAGACCCAGTACTTC.

The rearrangement uses TRBV5-4 and TRBJ2-5, with 9 positions matching TRBD2. CDR1 and CDR2 (germline): SGHNT, YYREEE (reference sequence). CDR3 length equals 15 residues. Losses at the gene ends were 5 bases for V and 2 bases for J; bases not matched to a gene: 7. The CDR3 reads CASSRTSDPQETQYF. CDR3 DNA: TGTGCCAGCAGTCGGACTAGCGACCCGCAAGAGACCCAGTACTTC. Using reference TRBV5-4 and TRBJ2-5 for the parts outside the CDR3, the full variable domain is ETGVTQSPTHLIKTRGQQVTLRCSSQSGHNTVSWYQQALGQGPQFIFQYYREEENGRGNFPPRFSGLQFPNYSSELNVNALELDDSALYLCASSRTSDPQETQYFGPGTRLLVL.

The chain links TRBV4-1 to TRBJ1-2, with D maybe TRBD1 (5 bases). There are 15 residues in the CDR3. Trimming removed 0 bases at V and 5 bases at J, with 13 bases between. Germline V gives CDR1 MGHRA, CDR2 YSYEKL. The CDR3 spells CASSQEVQGGYGYTF. In nucleotides, the CDR3 is TGCGCCAGCAGCCAAGAGGTCCAGGGAGGGTATGGCTACACCTTC.

V gene TRBV9 combines with J gene TRBJ1-5, with D perhaps matching TRBD1 (5 bases). CDR1 and CDR2 from the germline V gene are SGDLS and YYNGEE. V lost 4 bases and J 7 bases, leaving 15 bases between the germline ends. The CDR3 runs 14 residues. The CDR3 DNA reads as TGTGCCAGCAGCTTAGACGGGGCAGGACAGCCCCAGCATTTT. This encodes CASSLDGAGQPQHF.

The genes are TRBV10-3 and TRBJ2-3; TRBD2 is a possible D gene (5 bases). This CDR3 spans 14 amino acids. Germline assignment: CDR1 ENHRY and CDR2 SYGVKD. Trimming cost V 10 bases and J 1 base, with 15 bases left between them. In nucleotides, the CDR3 is TGTGCCACCCTTAGGAGGTGGGGCACAGATACGCAGTATTTT. This gives the protein CATLRRWGTDTQYF.